Listed below are T cell receptor beta chains from one sample, sequenced in a study of T-cell memory formation after mild COVID-19. Via MiXCR, TCRdb re-called the 5' RACE reads, giving one row per CDR3 protein. The sample holds about 560,000 distinct CDR3 sequences, roughly 17% seen once. Specimen: PBMCs or a T cell subset sorted from them (not recorded which). The receptors shown here come from an adult woman who had mild COVID-19 (a few samples of this study predate the infection). Cell type and time point are not known. CDR3s include the opening cysteine and the closing phenylalanine or tryptophan. A D gene is named only where the DNA matches it firmly. Expanded clones are given a class, and other clones once, few, many or no size at all.

D,size,length,V,J,CDR3,DNA
-,-,16,TRBV12-3/TRBV12-4,TRBJ1-3,CASSHTGVRGGNTIYF,TGTGCCAGCAGTCATACCGGGGTCCGCGGGGGAAACACCATATATTTT
-,-,15,TRBV20-1,TRBJ2-1,CSARDSGYLYNEQFF,TGCAGTGCTAGGGATAGCGGCTACTTATACAATGAGCAGTTCTTC
-,-,15,TRBV15,TRBJ1-1,CATSRDTSVNTEAFF,TGTGCCACCAGCAGAGACACCTCGGTGAACACTGAAGCTTTCTTT
TRBD2,-,14,TRBV6-5,TRBJ2-1,CASMLAGGPGEQFF,TGTGCCAGCATGCTAGCGGGAGGGCCAGGTGAGCAGTTCTTC
-,once,13,TRBV9,TRBJ2-5,CASSWRGAKTQYF,TGTGCCAGCAGTTGGAGAGGGGCGAAGACCCAGTACTTC
-,once,15,TRBV7-9,TRBJ1-3,CASSLDTHRGNTIYF,TGTGCCAGCAGCTTGGATACCCACAGGGGAAACACCATATATTTT
-,few,14,TRBV12-3/TRBV12-4,TRBJ2-2,CASSPGWSTGELFF,TGTGCCAGCAGTCCCGGGTGGTCGACCGGGGAGCTGTTTTTT
-,-,11,TRBV29-1,TRBJ2-7,CSALRSAEQYF,TGCAGCGCCCTCCGTTCCGCTGAGCAGTACTTC
TRBD2,few,16,TRBV29-1,TRBJ2-3,CSVGGTSGRITDTQYF,TGCAGCGTTGGGGGGACTAGCGGGAGAATTACAGATACGCAGTATTTT
-,many,13,TRBV5-1,TRBJ2-1,CASSPGSGNEQFF,TGCGCCAGCAGCCCGGGGTCAGGGAATGAGCAGTTCTTC
-,few,15,TRBV27,TRBJ2-7,CASSLRAVPNYEQYF,TGTGCCAGCAGTTTAAGGGCAGTTCCTAACTACGAGCAGTACTTC
-,-,16,TRBV5-1,TRBJ1-2,CASSLAGGFSNYGYTF,TGCGCCAGCAGCTTGGCTGGGGGGTTCAGTAACTATGGCTACACCTTC
TRBD2,-,15,TRBV6-5,TRBJ2-5,CASNYYAGGKETQYF,TGTGCCAGCAACTATTACGCGGGGGGGAAAGAGACCCAGTACTTC
-,few,15,TRBV24-1,TRBJ2-1,CATSDRSGSYNEQFF,TGTGCCACCAGTGACCGGTCAGGCTCCTACAATGAGCAGTTCTTC
-,-,19,TRBV11-2,TRBJ2-1,CASSFPQEGSLSSYNEQFF,TGTGCCAGCAGCTTCCCACAAGAGGGGTCCCTGAGCTCCTACAATGAGCAGTTCTTC
-,few,12,TRBV15,TRBJ1-3,CATSRGWEEANF,TGTGCCACCAGCAGAGGTTGGGAGGAAGCCAATTTT
-,-,13,TRBV15,TRBJ2-3,CATTDLGTDTQYF,TGTGCCACCACGGATCTGGGCACAGATACGCAGTATTTT
-,few,12,TRBV29-1,TRBJ1-2,CSVSRDFYGYTF,TGCAGCGTTTCTCGGGATTTCTATGGCTACACCTTC
-,-,14,TRBV2,TRBJ2-5,CASSEGGAGQTQYF,TGTGCCAGCAGTGAAGGAGGGGCAGGTCAGACCCAGTACTTC
TRBD2,-,12,TRBV29-1,TRBJ2-7,CSVGTSGYEQYF,TGCAGCGTCGGGACTAGCGGCTACGAGCAGTACTTC
-,-,13,TRBV7-9,TRBJ2-7,CASTPSVGRGQYF,TGTGCCAGTACTCCTTCCGTGGGGAGAGGGCAGTACTTC
-,-,13,TRBV5-6,TRBJ2-6,CASVLSGANVLTF,TGTGCCAGCGTCCTTTCGGGGGCCAACGTCCTGACTTTC
-,-,12,TRBV25-1,TRBJ2-5,CASSEYRETQYF,TGTGCCAGCAGTGAATACAGAGAGACCCAGTACTTC
-,few,13,TRBV6-5,TRBJ1-1,CASSWDMNTEAFF,TGTGCCAGCAGTTGGGACATGAACACTGAAGCTTTCTTT
TRBD1,-,17,TRBV23-1,TRBJ2-1,CASSLQGRTGPYNEQFF,TGCGCCAGCAGTCTCCAGGGCCGGACAGGGCCTTACAATGAGCAGTTCTTC
-,few,12,TRBV3-1,TRBJ1-1,CASSAGHLEAFF,TGTGCCAGCAGCGCGGGACACCTTGAAGCTTTCTTT
-,many,12,TRBV10-3,TRBJ2-3,CAISESSNTQYF,TGTGCCATCAGTGAGTCATCAAATACGCAGTATTTT
TRBD1,many,19,TRBV24-1,TRBJ2-1,CATSDKTNRGQSSYNEQFF,TGTGCCACCAGTGATAAGACGAACAGGGGGCAGAGCTCCTACAATGAGCAGTTCTTC
-,few,14,TRBV4-3,TRBJ2-7,CASSPLLDSYEQYF,TGCGCCAGCAGCCCACTTCTAGACAGCTACGAGCAGTACTTC
TRBD2,few,15,TRBV7-9,TRBJ2-1,CASSQTGLAVNEQFF,TGTGCCAGCAGCCAGACAGGACTAGCAGTCAATGAGCAGTTCTTC
-,-,14,TRBV13,TRBJ2-7,CASSFRDLSYEQYF,TGTGCCAGCAGCTTCCGGGACCTAAGCTACGAGCAGTACTTC
-,-,12,TRBV10-3,TRBJ1-5,CAISDTGQPQHF,TGTGCCATCAGTGACACGGGTCAGCCCCAGCATTTT
TRBD2,few,17,TRBV5-6,TRBJ2-7,CASSRPTGSGRKNEQYF,TGTGCCAGCAGCCGACCTACAGGTAGCGGGAGGAAGAACGAGCAGTACTTC
TRBD2,-,14,TRBV5-1,TRBJ2-7,CASSSSGSSNEQYF,TGCGCCAGCAGCTCTAGCGGGAGCAGTAACGAGCAGTACTTC
-,few,14,TRBV7-8,TRBJ1-1,CASSFEGLNTEAFF,TGTGCCAGCAGCTTCGAAGGGTTGAACACTGAAGCTTTCTTT
-,few,17,TRBV5-1,TRBJ2-2,CASSLAGAHRNTGELFF,TGCGCCAGCAGCTTGGCAGGGGCGCATCGGAACACCGGGGAGCTGTTTTTT
-,-,10,TRBV3-1,TRBJ2-1,CASSHNCLSF,TGTGCCAGCAGCCACAATTGCCTCAGCTTC